The rows below give T cell receptor beta chains drawn from one sample of a study of OX40 agonist ivuxolimab in advanced cancers. Assay used: immunoSEQ multiplex PCR; TCRdb lists only in-frame clones, some missing. The sample carries about 67,000 clones, 80% recorded once. Sequenced material: CD4+ or CD8+ T cells sorted from blood, taken in a trial of the OX40 agonist ivuxolimab. The receptors derive from an adult with an advanced solid tumor such as melanoma, head and neck, liver or kidney cancer. CDR3s include the opening cysteine and the closing phenylalanine or tryptophan. A D gene is named only where the DNA matches it firmly. A clone size is listed for some rows: how often the clone was seen (once, few, many), or a class if it is expanded.

j_gene: TRBJ1-1
v_gene: TRBV18
abundance: once
d_gene: TRBD1
CDR3nt: TGTGCCAGCTCACGGGACAGGGGCACTGAAGCTTTCTTT
CDR3aa: CASSRDRGTEAFF

j_gene: TRBJ2-5
v_gene: TRBV5-6
abundance: .
d_gene: TRBD1
CDR3nt: TGTGCCAGCAGTCGGACAGGGTACGAGACCCAGTACTTC
CDR3aa: CASSRTGYETQYF

j_gene: TRBJ2-1
v_gene: TRBV7-9
abundance: .
d_gene: .
CDR3nt: TGTGCCAGCAGGCGTGCCCCCGAGAATGAGCAGTTCTTC
CDR3aa: CASRRAPENEQFF

j_gene: TRBJ2-5
v_gene: TRBV2
abundance: .
d_gene: TRBD2
CDR3nt: TGTGCCAGCAATGCAGCGGGGGGGAGAAAAGAGACCCAGTACTTC
CDR3aa: CASNAAGGRKETQYF

j_gene: TRBJ2-1
v_gene: TRBV2
abundance: .
d_gene: TRBD1
CDR3nt: TGTGCCAGCAGTGAACCGACAGGGGGTAACAATGAGCAGTTCTTC
CDR3aa: CASSEPTGGNNEQFF

j_gene: TRBJ1-2
v_gene: TRBV18
abundance: .
d_gene: .
CDR3nt: TGTGCCAGCTCACCCTACGGCGATCCCGTCTATGGCTACACCTTC
CDR3aa: CASSPYGDPVYGYTF

j_gene: TRBJ1-1
v_gene: TRBV7-9
abundance: .
d_gene: TRBD1
CDR3nt: TGTGCCAGCAGCTCAGAACAGGGGATTTCCACTGAAGCTTTCTTT
CDR3aa: CASSSEQGISTEAFF

j_gene: TRBJ1-1
v_gene: TRBV18
abundance: .
d_gene: TRBD1
CDR3nt: TGTGCCAGCTCTACGATGACAGGGGTTAACACTGAAGCTTTCTTT
CDR3aa: CASSTMTGVNTEAFF

j_gene: TRBJ2-5
v_gene: TRBV10-2
abundance: .
d_gene: .
CDR3nt: TGCGCCAGCATCGGCCTCCCTACCCGGGAGACCCAGTACTTC
CDR3aa: CASIGLPTRETQYF

j_gene: TRBJ2-7
v_gene: TRBV30
abundance: few
d_gene: TRBD2
CDR3nt: TGTGCCTGGACTAGCGGGAGAGGTCCCTACGAGCAGTACTTC
CDR3aa: CAWTSGRGPYEQYF

j_gene: TRBJ2-3
v_gene: TRBV11-2
abundance: .
d_gene: .
CDR3nt: TGTGCCAGCAGCTTATTATCGGCGTGGGATACGCAGTATTTT
CDR3aa: CASSLLSAWDTQYF

j_gene: TRBJ1-1
v_gene: TRBV30
abundance: .
d_gene: TRBD1
CDR3nt: TGTGCCTGGACCCTTTATGCGGGACAGGGTCTAAAAGCTTTCTTT
CDR3aa: CAWTLYAGQGLKAFF

j_gene: TRBJ2-1
v_gene: TRBV25-1
abundance: .
d_gene: .
CDR3nt: TGTGCCAGCAGTGTGGGTAGCAGCAATGAGCAGTTCTTC
CDR3aa: CASSVGSSNEQFF

j_gene: TRBJ1-2
v_gene: TRBV19
abundance: .
d_gene: .
CDR3nt: TGTGCCAGTAGTATGGGGGGGGCCTTCGGACTTTTCTATGGCTACACCTTC
CDR3aa: CASSMGGAFGLFYGYTF

j_gene: TRBJ2-5
v_gene: TRBV27
abundance: few
d_gene: .
CDR3nt: TGTGCCAGCAGTACCAACCAAGAGACCCAGTACTTC
CDR3aa: CASSTNQETQYF

j_gene: TRBJ1-2
v_gene: TRBV19
abundance: .
d_gene: TRBD1
CDR3nt: TGTGCCAGTAGCTGGACAGGTTTCGAGAGACACTATGGCTACACCTTC
CDR3aa: CASSWTGFERHYGYTF

j_gene: TRBJ1-1
v_gene: TRBV5-1
abundance: .
d_gene: .
CDR3nt: TGCGCCAGCAAGAGGACAGCCTCCAACCCCGGAAAAAATACTGAAGCTTTCTTT
CDR3aa: CASKRTASNPGKNTEAFF

j_gene: TRBJ1-3
v_gene: TRBV19
abundance: .
d_gene: TRBD1
CDR3nt: TGTGCCAGTAGTATAGCAGGGGGGCCTGGAAACACCATATATTTT
CDR3aa: CASSIAGGPGNTIYF

j_gene: TRBJ1-2
v_gene: TRBV18
abundance: .
d_gene: TRBD1
CDR3nt: TGTGCCAGTTTCCGGGGGGACAGGGCCTCGCCAGCTGACACCTTC
CDR3aa: CASFRGDRASPADTF

j_gene: TRBJ1-3
v_gene: TRBV2
abundance: few
d_gene: TRBD1
CDR3nt: TGTGCCAGCAGAGGACAGGTCAGCTCTGGAAACACCATATATTTT
CDR3aa: CASRGQVSSGNTIYF

j_gene: TRBJ1-3
v_gene: TRBV28
abundance: .
d_gene: TRBD1
CDR3nt: TGTGCCAGCAGTTCCCGGGACAGGGGGCGCTCTGGAAACACCATATATTTT
CDR3aa: CASSSRDRGRSGNTIYF

j_gene: TRBJ2-3
v_gene: TRBV9
abundance: .
d_gene: .
CDR3nt: TGTGCCAGCAGCCCCGGACCTGGAGATACGCAGTATTTT
CDR3aa: CASSPGPGDTQYF

j_gene: TRBJ2-7
v_gene: TRBV5-5
abundance: medium-sized
d_gene: TRBD1
CDR3nt: TGTGCCAGCAGCTTGGAACCAGGGGGTGATGGCTACGAGCAGTACTTC
CDR3aa: CASSLEPGGDGYEQYF

j_gene: TRBJ1-5
v_gene: TRBV19
abundance: .
d_gene: .
CDR3nt: TGTGCCAGTAGTATGGTCACAAGCAATCAGCCCCAGCATTTT
CDR3aa: CASSMVTSNQPQHF

j_gene: TRBJ2-3
v_gene: TRBV5-4
abundance: .
d_gene: .
CDR3nt: TGTGCCAGCAGCTTGGAGGGGCCCCGCACAGATACGCAGTATTTT
CDR3aa: CASSLEGPRTDTQYF

j_gene: TRBJ1-1
v_gene: TRBV30
abundance: .
d_gene: .
CDR3nt: TGTGCCTGGAAGGGCCACTCGAACACTGAAGCTTTCTTT
CDR3aa: CAWKGHSNTEAFF

j_gene: TRBJ2-1
v_gene: TRBV9
abundance: .
d_gene: TRBD2
CDR3nt: TGTGCCAGCAGCGTAGGGCTAGCGGGAATAAGCTCCTACAATGAGCAGTTCTTC
CDR3aa: CASSVGLAGISSYNEQFF

j_gene: TRBJ1-5
v_gene: TRBV21-1
abundance: .
d_gene: .
CDR3nt: TGTGCCAGCAGCAAAGGACTGCAGGGGAGAGGCAATCAGCCCCAGCATTTT
CDR3aa: CASSKGLQGRGNQPQHF

j_gene: TRBJ2-5
v_gene: TRBV5-5
abundance: .
d_gene: .
CDR3nt: TGTGCCAGCAGCTTGAAAGGTGGGCTAGAGACCCAGTACTTC
CDR3aa: CASSLKGGLETQYF

j_gene: TRBJ1-1
v_gene: TRBV13
abundance: .
d_gene: .
CDR3nt: TGTGCCAGCAGCTTCAACAGCCCGAACACTGAAGCTTTCTTT
CDR3aa: CASSFNSPNTEAFF

j_gene: TRBJ2-7
v_gene: TRBV4-1
abundance: .
d_gene: .
CDR3nt: TGCGCCAGCAGCCTCCAAACCACCATAGACTCAACTCTCTCCTACGAGCAGTACTTC
CDR3aa: CASSLQTTIDSTLSYEQYF

j_gene: TRBJ2-3
v_gene: TRBV5-1
abundance: .
d_gene: .
CDR3nt: TGCGCCAGCAGGCCGCCGTGGGGCAGAACGGATACGCAGTATTTT
CDR3aa: CASRPPWGRTDTQYF

j_gene: TRBJ2-5
v_gene: TRBV27
abundance: .
d_gene: .
CDR3nt: TGTGCCAGCAAGGGTCGGGGGTTACAAGAGACCCAGTACTTC
CDR3aa: CASKGRGLQETQYF

j_gene: TRBJ1-2
v_gene: TRBV19
abundance: .
d_gene: TRBD1
CDR3nt: TGTGCCAGTTCTAAAGGGACAGGGCTGAACTATGGCTACACCTTC
CDR3aa: CASSKGTGLNYGYTF

j_gene: TRBJ1-2
v_gene: TRBV28
abundance: few
d_gene: .
CDR3nt: TGTGCCAGCAGACCAGGGGCTGGGGGCTACACCTTC
CDR3aa: CASRPGAGGYTF

j_gene: TRBJ1-4
v_gene: TRBV7-2
abundance: .
d_gene: TRBD1
CDR3nt: TGTGCCAGCAGCTCTTCTCCGGACAGGGGAAGTGAAAAACTGTTTTTT
CDR3aa: CASSSSPDRGSEKLFF

j_gene: TRBJ1-1
v_gene: TRBV11-3
abundance: .
d_gene: TRBD1
CDR3nt: TGTGCCAGCAGCAGGGACAGGGCGTCAACTGAAGCTTTCTTT
CDR3aa: CASSRDRASTEAFF

j_gene: TRBJ1-2
v_gene: TRBV4-1
abundance: few
d_gene: .
CDR3nt: TGCGCCAGCAGCCAAGCACTGGACAGCAACTATGGCTACACCTTC
CDR3aa: CASSQALDSNYGYTF